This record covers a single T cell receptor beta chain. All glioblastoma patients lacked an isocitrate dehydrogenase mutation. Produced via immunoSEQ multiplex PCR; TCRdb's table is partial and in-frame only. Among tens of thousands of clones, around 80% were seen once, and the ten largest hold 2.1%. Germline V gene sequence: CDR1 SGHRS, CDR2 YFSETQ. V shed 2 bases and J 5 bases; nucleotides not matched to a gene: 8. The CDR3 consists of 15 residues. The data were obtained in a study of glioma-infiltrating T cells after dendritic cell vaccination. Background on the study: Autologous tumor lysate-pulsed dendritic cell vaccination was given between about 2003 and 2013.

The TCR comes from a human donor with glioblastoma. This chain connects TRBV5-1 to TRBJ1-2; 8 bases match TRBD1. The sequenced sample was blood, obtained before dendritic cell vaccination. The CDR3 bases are TGCGCCAGCAGCTTAAAGACAGGGGAAGGGTATGGCTACACCTTC. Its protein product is CASSLKTGEGYGYTF.